The 26 T cell receptor beta chains below all came from one sample that was sequenced in a study of T cells after yellow fever vaccination. MiXCR, run by TCRdb on the 5' RACE reads, gives a single entry per CDR3 protein. Seen here are fewer than 500,000 distinct CDR3 sequences, approximately 19% observed once, and the top ten hold 15% to 20%. This specimen was PBMCs, taken before the yellow fever booster vaccination. Source of these receptors: a man between 18 and 35 years old who received the YFV17D yellow fever vaccine.

This clonotype was seen a few times. The V and J genes are TRBV15 and TRBJ1-4; 10 nucleotides line up with TRBD1. This CDR3 contains 14 residues. J was trimmed by 8 bases and V by 5 bases; bases with no gene match: 5. Germline V gene sequence: CDR1 LNHNV, CDR2 YYDKDF (reference sequence). The CDR3 protein is CATSPGTGVEKLFF. CDR3 DNA sequence: TGTGCCACCAGCCCCGGGACAGGGGTCGAAAAACTGTTTTTT.

This clonotype has only a few counts. The CDR3 protein is CASSLAAITQYF. The DNA of the CDR3 is TGTGCCAGCAGCTTGGCGGCGATAACGCAGTATTTT. V and J are TRBV7-2 and TRBJ2-3; D remains ambiguous. CDR3 length: 12 amino acids. Trimming took 3 bases from V and 9 from J, leaving 10 bases between them. Germline V gene data show CDR1 as SGHTA and CDR2 as FQGNSA.

The V gene is TRBV7-9, the J gene TRBJ2-3, with D perhaps being TRBD1 or TRBD2 (5 bases each). Trimming cost V 11 bases and J 3 bases, with 9 bases left between them. Germline CDR1 reads SEHNR; CDR2 reads FQNEAQ (reference sequence). CDR3 size: 11 residues. CDR3 nucleotides: TGTGCCTCTTGGGGGACAGATACGCAGTATTTT. Its translation is CASWGTDTQYF.

This clonotype was recorded many times. The chain employs TRBV29-1 and TRBJ2-7; D tentatively fits TRBD1 or TRBD2 (5 bases each). This CDR3 has 12 residues. Trimming cost V 4 bases and J 4 bases, with 11 bases left between them. The V gene's germline CDR1 is SQVTM and CDR2 ANQGSEA. CDR3 sequence: CSVGSEGYEQYF. DNA for the CDR3: TGCAGCGTTGGGTCAGAGGGGTACGAGCAGTACTTC.

This clonotype was picked up a small number of times. This chain joins TRBV20-1 and TRBJ1-4; 9 bases fit TRBD1. This CDR3 is built from 13 residues. Looked up from germline, CDR1 is DFQATT and CDR2 is SNEGSKA (reference sequence). Losses at the gene ends were 6 bases for V and 7 bases for J; bases not matched to a gene: 6. Here the CDR3 DNA reads TGCAGTGCGCAGGGACAGGGCCTTGAAAAACTGTTTTTT. This translates into CSAQGQGLEKLFF.

The rearrangement uses TRBV18 and TRBJ2-3; 10 bases fit TRBD2. The CDR3 extends over 16 amino acids. V shed 2 bases, J shed 5 bases, and the junction held 7 bases outside the gene matches. Germline values: CDR1 KGHSH, CDR2 LQKENI. DNA of the CDR3: TGTGCCAGCTCACCATACAGCGGGGGGGCTGAAGATACGCAGTATTTT. This encodes CASSPYSGGAEDTQYF. The complete variable domain, with remaining parts taken from reference TRBV18 and TRBJ2-3, reads NAGVMQNPRHLVRRRGQEARLRCSPMKGHSHVYWYRQLPEEGLKFMVYLQKENIIDESGMPKERFSAEFPKEGPSILRIQQVVRGDSAAYFCASSPYSGGAEDTQYFGPGTRLTVL.

This clonotype was detected a few times. The rearrangement links TRBV10-2 to TRBJ2-6; D remains ambiguous. Germline V CDR1 and CDR2: WSHSY, SAAADI. V was cut by 0 bases and J by 2 bases, with 8 bases left in between. The CDR3 consists of 16 residues. The CDR3 here is CASSESRRAGANVLTF. The DNA for the CDR3 is TGCGCCAGCAGTGAGTCGAGGCGAGCTGGGGCCAACGTCCTGACTTTC.

This clonotype appeared a few times. The chain links TRBV5-1 to TRBJ2-5; the match to TRBD2 covers 8 bases. V was clipped by 2 bases and J by 5 bases; unmatched bases: 11. This CDR3 region has 16 residues. The germline CDR1 and CDR2 sequences are SGHRS and YFSETQ. The CDR3 protein is CASSFGSGVRGETQYF. DNA for the CDR3: TGCGCCAGCAGCTTTGGTAGCGGGGTCCGTGGGGAGACCCAGTACTTC.

This clonotype was detected ten times or more. CDR3: CASSARQGEEEKLFF. The DNA for the CDR3 is TGTGCCAGCAGCGCCCGACAGGGGGAGGAGGAAAAACTGTTTTTT. The chain has TRBV7-2 and TRBJ1-4; the match to TRBD1 covers 9 bases. Trimming removed 5 bases from V and 8 bases from J; junction bases left unmatched: 9. The CDR3 is made up of 15 amino acids. Looked up from germline, CDR1 is SGHTA and CDR2 is FQGNSA.

This clonotype was observed at least ten times. The chain uses TRBV12-3 or TRBV12-4 and TRBJ1-1; no firm D call. V was shortened by 3 bases and J by 1 base, with 6 bases between the two germline ends. The CDR3 is 13 residues long. CDR3 amino acids: CASSFSPNTEAFF. CDR3 DNA sequence: TGTGCCAGCAGTTTCAGTCCGAACACTGAAGCTTTCTTT.

This clonotype was seen more than once but under ten times. This chain uses TRBV27 with TRBJ1-1, with a possible D match to TRBD1 (6 bases). V lost 6 bases, J lost 2 bases, and 13 bases lay in between. The germline gives CDR1 MNHEY, CDR2 SMNVEV (reference sequence). This CDR3 is built from 14 residues. CDR3 sequence (DNA): TGTGCCAGCAGGCCTGGACAGTTAAACACTGAAGCTTTCTTT. It is translated as CASRPGQLNTEAFF.

This clonotype was observed a handful of times. The gene calls are TRBV6-5 and TRBJ1-5, with a weak D call TRBD1 (6 bases). The CDR3 totals 17 residues. Germline loops: CDR1 MNHEY, CDR2 SVGAGI. Deletions cut 0 bases from V and 0 bases from J, with 12 bases between. CDR3 loop: CASSYSGAGASNQPQHF. The CDR3, as DNA: TGTGCCAGCAGTTACTCAGGGGCGGGGGCTAGCAATCAGCCCCAGCATTTT.

The table lists this clonotype with a few counts. V is TRBV20-1 and J is TRBJ1-3; no definite D call. V lost 6 bases, J lost 4 bases, and 16 bases lay in between. Germline assignment: CDR1 DFQATT and CDR2 SNEGSKA (reference sequence). This CDR3 spans 14 amino acids. The CDR3 DNA follows: TGCAGTGCCATAAAGTCGGTGGACGGAAACACCATATATTTT. Protein product: CSAIKSVDGNTIYF.

The gene calls are TRBV7-9 and TRBJ1-1, with a tentative D call TRBD1 (6 bases). V lost 4 bases, J lost 4 bases, and 13 bases lay in between. The CDR3 extends over 14 amino acids. Germline assignment: CDR1 SEHNR and CDR2 FQNEAQ (reference sequence). The CDR3 DNA sequence: TGTGCCAGCAGCTCCTTCCAGGGGTCCACTGAAGCTTTCTTT. Translated: CASSSFQGSTEAFF.

This clonotype was detected a few times. CDR3 DNA: TGTGCCAGCTGCCACAGGGCGGAGGAGACCCAGTACTTC. It encodes CASCHRAEETQYF. The chain employs TRBV6-6 and TRBJ2-5, with D tentatively TRBD1 (6 bases). CDR1 is MNHNY, CDR2 SVGAGI, per germline (reference sequence). Trimming left V 8 bases short and J 5 bases short, with 15 bases between. CDR3 size: 13 residues.

This clonotype was seen more than once but under ten times. CDR3 region: CASHAGGGDTQYF. CDR3 in DNA: TGTGCCAGCCACGCGGGGGGGGGGGATACGCAGTATTTT. The chain carries TRBV6-6 and TRBJ2-3; 9 bases are a match to TRBD2. The CDR3 spans 13 residues. Trimming took 8 bases from V and 6 from J; bases not matched to a gene: 6. Germline-derived CDR1 and CDR2 are MNHNY and SVGAGI (reference sequence).

This clonotype was observed a few times. The V gene is TRBV4-1, the J gene TRBJ2-5, with TRBD2 matching over 8 bases. Germline CDR1 is MGHRA and CDR2 is YSYEKL. V shed 10 bases and J 7 bases; nucleotides not matched to a gene: 8. The CDR3 extends over 12 amino acids. CDR3 in DNA: TGCGCCACCTCGGGGGGGAGCAGGACCCAGTACTTC. Its translation: CATSGGSRTQYF.

This clonotype was observed a few times. This chain uses TRBV5-1 with TRBJ2-6, with 10 bases that match TRBD1. From germline, CDR1 is SGHRS and CDR2 YFSETQ. Losses at the gene ends were 3 bases for V and 1 base for J; bases not matched to a gene: 4. The CDR3 runs to 17 residues. CDR3 nucleotide sequence: TGCGCCAGCAGCTCCGGGACAGGGGATTCTGGGGCCAACGTCCTGACTTTC. This gives the protein CASSSGTGDSGANVLTF.

The chain joins TRBV4-1 to TRBJ1-1; TRBD1 matches 10 bases. Looked up from germline, CDR1 is MGHRA and CDR2 is YSYEKL. The CDR3 is made up of 15 amino acids. V dropped 4 bases and J dropped 5; count of bases not matched to a gene: 7. CDR3 protein: CASSRPTGGETEAFF. DNA for the CDR3: TGCGCCAGCAGCCGCCCGACAGGGGGCGAAACTGAAGCTTTCTTT.

This clonotype was counted a few times. This chain joins TRBV24-1 and TRBJ1-5; TRBD1 is a possible D gene (6 bases). The V gene lost 3 bases and the J gene lost 5 bases, with 10 bases spanning the gap. The CDR3 covers 14 residues. In germline, CDR1 is KGHDR, CDR2 SFDVKD. CDR3 sequence (DNA): TGTGCCACCAGTGATGTGGGGGCCCATCAGCCCCAGCATTTT. It encodes CATSDVGAHQPQHF.

This chain uses TRBV6-6 with TRBJ1-5, with 8 nucleotides matching TRBD1. CDR3 length: 16 amino acids. V dropped 5 bases and J dropped 0; count of bases not matched to a gene: 6. Germline values: CDR1 MNHNY, CDR2 SVGAGI (reference sequence). CDR3 residues: CASSPRGLNSNQPQHF. The CDR3 DNA follows: TGTGCCAGCAGTCCCAGGGGGCTCAATAGCAATCAGCCCCAGCATTTT.

This clonotype was seen a few times. This chain joins TRBV7-2 and TRBJ2-7, with 11 bases fitting TRBD2. This CDR3 comprises 14 residues. Germline V lookup: CDR1 SGHTA, CDR2 FQGNSA. V was clipped by 5 bases and J by 5 bases; unmatched bases: 5. The CDR3 is CASSPTTSGDEQYF. Here the CDR3 DNA reads TGTGCCAGCAGCCCAACGACTAGCGGGGACGAGCAGTACTTC.

As for this clonotype: This may arise from a read error, as a much more abundant clone is one base away. The chain uses TRBV5-1 and TRBJ2-5; 10 nucleotides agree with TRBD2. Germline V lookup: CDR1 SGHRS, CDR2 YFSETQ. The CDR3 is 15 amino acids. V gave up 0 bases and J gave up 4 bases; unmatched junction bases: 3. In nucleotides, the CDR3 is TGCGCCAGCAGCTTGGGGACTAGCGGCCTAGAGACCCAGTACTTC. Encoded protein: CASSLGTSGLETQYF.

The chain uses TRBV5-1 and TRBJ2-1; no reliable D call. Trimming pared 7 bases from V and 1 base from J, leaving 12 bases between. Germline V gene sequence: CDR1 SGHRS, CDR2 YFSETQ. The CDR3 is made up of 14 amino acids. This chain's CDR3 is CASATEPSYNEQFF. CDR3 DNA: TGCGCCAGCGCGACGGAGCCTTCCTACAATGAGCAGTTCTTC. Complete variable domain (other parts from reference TRBV5-1 and TRBJ2-1): KAGVTQTPRYLIKTRGQQVTLSCSPISGHRSVSWYQQTPGQGLQFLFEYFSETQRNKGNFPGRFSGRQFSNSRSEMNVSTLELGDSALYLCASATEPSYNEQFFGPGTRLTVL.

This clonotype came up once. The chain's CDR3 is CSASDEGGQPQHF. CDR3 DNA: TGCAGTGCTAGTGATGAGGGGGGTCAGCCCCAGCATTTT. The rearrangement joins TRBV20-1 to TRBJ1-5; maybe TRBD1 (6 bases). The CDR3 runs to 13 residues. Germline V gene data show CDR1 as DFQATT and CDR2 as SNEGSKA (reference sequence). V was cut by 3 bases and J by 6 bases, with 12 bases left in between.

This clonotype was counted a few times. This chain uses TRBV20-1 with TRBJ2-5; TRBD1 matches at 9 bases. CDR3 length: 15 residues. The V segment lost 5 bases and the J segment 5 bases; nucleotides outside the gene matches: 12. Germline-derived CDR1 and CDR2 are DFQATT and SNEGSKA (reference sequence). For the CDR3, the DNA is TGCAGTGCTGGGGGAGGACAGGGGATTGCGGAGACCCAGTACTTC. Translation gives CSAGGGQGIAETQYF.